A single sample gave rise to the 7 T cell receptor beta chains below, sequenced in a study of T-cell reconstitution after alpha-beta-depleted transplantation in children. Unique molecular identifiers featured in how the TCRbeta library was prepared. TCRdb reprocessed the PCR reads via MiXCR and lists one record per CDR3 protein. The sample contains approximately 500,000 distinct CDR3 sequences, 25% to 30% of which appear only once. Material: PBMCs, obtained before TCRalphabeta/CD19-depleted stem cell transplant. These receptors all stem from a boy in the first two years of life with Wiskott-Aldrich syndrome, due to receive a stem cell transplant.

This chain links TRBV20-1 with TRBJ1-2; tentative D call: TRBD1 (5 bases). Germline-derived CDR1 and CDR2 are DFQATT and SNEGSKA (reference sequence). CDR3 size: 13 residues. V lost 7 bases, J lost 3 bases, and 15 bases lay in between. The CDR3 sequence is CSVHRRMDYGYTF. As DNA, the CDR3 is TGCAGTGTTCACAGGAGAATGGACTATGGCTACACCTTC.

This clonotype was seen a single time. The chain is built from TRBV5-1 and TRBJ2-3; 11 positions agree with TRBD2. The trim removed 4 bases at V and 4 bases at J, leaving 5 bases unmatched. The CDR3 is made up of 15 amino acids. CDR1 is SGHRS, CDR2 YFSETQ, per germline. The CDR3 sequence is CASSILAGVADTQYF. The CDR3 nucleotides are TGCGCCAGCAGCATACTAGCGGGAGTAGCAGATACGCAGTATTTT. Complete variable domain (other parts from reference TRBV5-1 and TRBJ2-3): KAGVTQTPRYLIKTRGQQVTLSCSPISGHRSVSWYQQTPGQGLQFLFEYFSETQRNKGNFPGRFSGRQFSNSRSEMNVSTLELGDSALYLCASSILAGVADTQYFGPGTRLTVL.

This clonotype was detected only a few times. The chain employs TRBV12-3 or TRBV12-4 and TRBJ1-5, with D tentatively TRBD1 (5 bases). V was shortened by 2 bases and J by 4 bases, with 12 bases between the two germline ends. CDR3 length: 15 amino acids. As DNA, the CDR3 is TGTGCCAGCAGTTTAAGGGGAGGACGTAATCAGCCCCAGCATTTT. It translates to CASSLRGGRNQPQHF.

This chain connects TRBV6-1 to TRBJ1-1; no definite D call. V was clipped by 7 bases and J by 2 bases, with 11 bases between them. The CDR3 has 13 residues. Germline V lookup: CDR1 MNHNS, CDR2 SASEGT. CDR3 region: CASTRQVNTEAFF. The CDR3 DNA reads TGTGCCAGCACCCGTCAGGTCAACACTGAAGCTTTCTTT.

The J gene is TRBJ1-1, the V gene TRBV29-1, with D possibly matching TRBD1 (5 bases). Trimming pared 2 bases from V and 4 bases from J, leaving 11 bases between. CDR1 is SQVTM and CDR2 is ANQGSEA in the germline V gene. This CDR3 region has 13 residues. CDR3 region: CSVELSGSTEAFF. Here the CDR3 DNA reads TGCAGCGTTGAACTGTCAGGGAGCACTGAAGCTTTCTTT.

The gene calls are TRBV18 and TRBJ2-2; TRBD1 matches 9 bases. Trimming took 3 bases from V and 2 from J; bases not matched to a gene: 7. This CDR3 has 17 residues. Germline CDR1 is KGHSH and CDR2 is LQKENI. The CDR3 sequence: CASSPSTGGPNTGELFF. The CDR3 bases are TGTGCCAGCTCACCGTCGACAGGGGGACCAAACACCGGGGAGCTGTTTTTT.

The table lists this clonotype with a few counts. The CDR3 DNA reads TGTGCCAGCAGTTTGTGGAGGTCCACCTACAATGAGCAGTTCTTC. Its translation: CASSLWRSTYNEQFF. The chain joins TRBV28 to TRBJ2-1; tentatively, D is TRBD2 (5 bases). The CDR3 is 15 residues long. The germline V gene encodes CDR1 MDHEN and CDR2 SYDVKM. V lost 3 bases and J lost 2, with 11 bases in between.